This TCR beta chain was captured by sequencing in a study of cytomegalovirus exposure and HLA in healthy donors. Assay used: immunoSEQ multiplex PCR; TCRdb lists only in-frame clones, some missing. This sample has 150,000 to 200,000 clones, with just under 85% found just once. The donors were in the 120-subject validation cohort, distinct from the approximately 700-subject first cohort. Whole-study findings and limits: In vitro confirmation showed three CMV-associated chains to be CMV antigen specific.

A word on this clone: The antigen is unknown.

This clonotype was obtained from a man aged 25 to 45 in good health and CMV-seropositive. The sequenced sample consisted of PBMCs.

The CDR3 DNA is TGCGCCAGCAGATTAGGGGGCGCAACGGAAGGCTACACCTTC. It codes for CASRLGGATEGYTF. The chain uses TRBV4-1 and TRBJ1-2; 7 bases are a match to TRBD1. V shed 6 bases and J 8 bases; nucleotides not matched to a gene: 12. The CDR3 loop spans 14 amino acids. The germline V gene has CDR1 MGHRA and CDR2 YSYEKL.